Listed below are T cell receptor beta chains from one sample, sequenced in a study of control samples from healthy donors and cancer patients. Produced via immunoSEQ multiplex PCR; TCRdb's table is partial and in-frame only. The profile covers around 51,000 clones, with 88% appearing a single time and around 40% taken by the ten largest. Sequenced: PBMCs. These TCRs come from a man aged 50-59 years with head and neck cancer. The CDR3 runs from the conserved cysteine through the conserved F or W. The order of the fields is J gene, clone size, V gene, D gene, CDR3 protein, CDR3 DNA. The D gene is left open where the match is weak. The size field is filled for only some rows; it gives once, few, many or a size class.

J gene: TRBJ1-6; clone size: NA; V gene: TRBV9; D gene: TRBD1; CDR3 protein: CASSVAGQVNSPLHF; CDR3 DNA: TGTGCCAGCAGCGTAGCGGGACAGGTCAATTCACCCCTCCACTTT
J gene: TRBJ1-5; clone size: NA; V gene: TRBV2; D gene: NA; CDR3 protein: CASSPTGYSNQPQHF; CDR3 DNA: TGTGCCAGCAGCCCGACCGGTTACAGCAATCAGCCCCAGCATTTT
J gene: TRBJ2-3; clone size: NA; V gene: TRBV11-3; D gene: TRBD2; CDR3 protein: CASSSRAGGGTDTQYF; CDR3 DNA: TGTGCCAGCAGTTCGAGAGCGGGAGGGGGCACAGATACGCAGTATTTT
J gene: TRBJ1-6; clone size: NA; V gene: TRBV7-2; D gene: NA; CDR3 protein: CASSLAARDKTSSYNSPLHF; CDR3 DNA: TGTGCCAGCAGCTTAGCGGCCAGGGACAAAACTAGCTCCTATAATTCACCCCTCCACTTT
J gene: TRBJ2-7; clone size: NA; V gene: TRBV18; D gene: NA; CDR3 protein: CASSTSAGASSSYEQYF; CDR3 DNA: TGTGCCAGCTCAACCAGTGCCGGGGCTTCAAGCTCCTACGAGCAGTACTTC
J gene: TRBJ2-5; clone size: NA; V gene: TRBV3-1/TRBV3-2; D gene: TRBD2; CDR3 protein: CASVKRGEIQETQYF; CDR3 DNA: TGTGCCAGCGTTAAACGGGGGGAAATTCAAGAGACCCAGTACTTC
J gene: TRBJ1-1; clone size: NA; V gene: TRBV5-1; D gene: NA; CDR3 protein: CASSLEGGTEAFF; CDR3 DNA: TGCGCCAGCAGCTTGGAAGGGGGCACTGAAGCTTTCTTT
J gene: TRBJ2-5; clone size: NA; V gene: TRBV4-1; D gene: NA; CDR3 protein: CASSQEGRAIQETQYF; CDR3 DNA: TGCGCCAGCAGCCAAGAGGGCAGGGCTATACAAGAGACCCAGTACTTC
J gene: TRBJ2-1; clone size: NA; V gene: TRBV28; D gene: TRBD1; CDR3 protein: CASSKSLQGYVNEQFF; CDR3 DNA: TGTGCCAGCAGTAAGTCTTTACAGGGGTATGTCAATGAGCAGTTCTTC
J gene: TRBJ1-1; clone size: NA; V gene: TRBV7-6; D gene: NA; CDR3 protein: CASSDLYRSISEAFF; CDR3 DNA: TGTGCCAGCAGCGATTTATACAGGTCGATTTCTGAAGCTTTCTTT
J gene: TRBJ2-1; clone size: NA; V gene: TRBV6-5; D gene: TRBD2; CDR3 protein: CASSYRREGVKREQFF; CDR3 DNA: TGTGCCAGCAGTTACCGACGGGAGGGCGTCAAGCGTGAGCAGTTCTTC
J gene: TRBJ1-3; clone size: NA; V gene: TRBV30; D gene: NA; CDR3 protein: CAWSLPSGNTIYF; CDR3 DNA: TGTGCCTGGAGCCTCCCTTCTGGAAACACCATATATTTT
J gene: TRBJ2-1; clone size: NA; V gene: TRBV5-1; D gene: NA; CDR3 protein: CASSLAGVQPRSYNEQFF; CDR3 DNA: TGCGCCAGCAGCTTGGCAGGGGTACAGCCCCGCTCCTACAATGAGCAGTTCTTC
J gene: TRBJ2-3; clone size: NA; V gene: TRBV7-3; D gene: NA; CDR3 protein: CASSLTGTDTQYF; CDR3 DNA: TGTGCCAGCAGCTTAACTGGGACAGATACGCAGTATTTT
J gene: TRBJ2-3; clone size: NA; V gene: TRBV7-6; D gene: TRBD2; CDR3 protein: CASSHSSRALAGGRRLVDTQYF; CDR3 DNA: TGTGCCAGCAGCCATTCGTCCCGGGCACTAGCGGGGGGGCGAAGACTGGTGGATACGCAGTATTTT
J gene: TRBJ2-3; clone size: NA; V gene: TRBV28; D gene: TRBD2; CDR3 protein: CASSFATSGRADTQYF; CDR3 DNA: TGTGCCAGCAGTTTCGCAACTAGCGGGAGGGCAGATACGCAGTATTTT
J gene: TRBJ2-5; clone size: NA; V gene: TRBV6-6; D gene: NA; CDR3 protein: CASTGGVYETQYF; CDR3 DNA: TGTGCCAGTACGGGCGGGGTCTACGAGACCCAGTACTTC
J gene: TRBJ2-3; clone size: NA; V gene: TRBV2; D gene: TRBD1; CDR3 protein: CASSGRDRVGTDTQYF; CDR3 DNA: TGTGCCAGCAGTGGCCGGGACAGGGTGGGAACAGATACGCAGTATTTT
J gene: TRBJ2-7; clone size: NA; V gene: TRBV21-1; D gene: NA; CDR3 protein: CASSTRQRSPSYEQYF; CDR3 DNA: TGTGCCAGCAGCACTAGGCAGCGATCCCCCTCCTACGAGCAGTACTTC
J gene: TRBJ1-2; clone size: few; V gene: TRBV18; D gene: NA; CDR3 protein: CASSPLPGIRAYVPYGYTF; CDR3 DNA: TGTGCCAGCTCACCACTGCCCGGGATCCGTGCCTACGTACCCTATGGCTACACCTTC